The 28 T cell receptor beta chains below come from one sample, sequenced in a study of T cell repertoires in cytomegalovirus infection. TCRdb fed the reads into MiXCR, producing one record per CDR3 protein. The sample holds about 740,000 distinct CDR3 sequences, 30% to 40% seen once. These receptors' antigens are unknown. Sample: cultured PBMCs, taken from culture after CMV antigen stimulation. The origin of the receptors is a human donor in good health (CMV status not recorded). Some clones in this sample may be carry-over from other donors' samples.

A few counts support this clonotype. The CDR3 DNA reads as TGTGCCAGCCGACAGGCGGACTTATCCGGGATCTACGAGCAGTACTTC. It is translated as CASRQADLSGIYEQYF. The rearrangement joins TRBV6-1 to TRBJ2-7; perhaps TRBD1 as D (6 bases). CDR1 and CDR2 from the germline V gene are MNHNS and SASEGT. Trimming pared 8 bases from V and 3 bases from J, leaving 23 bases between. The CDR3 has 16 amino acids.

This clonotype was seen more than once but under ten times. The rearrangement joins TRBV12-3 or TRBV12-4 to TRBJ2-5, with D perhaps matching TRBD2 (6 bases). The CDR3 is 13 amino acids. V was trimmed by 3 bases and J by 5 bases, leaving 10 bases between them. CDR3 amino acids: CASSFQAGETQYF. CDR3 DNA sequence: TGTGCCAGCAGTTTTCAGGCGGGGGAGACCCAGTACTTC.

The chain is built from TRBV5-1 and TRBJ2-2; D is undetermined. CDR1 is SGHRS, CDR2 YFSETQ, per germline. Trimming took 1 base from V and 0 from J, leaving 7 bases between them. The CDR3 contains 15 residues. DNA for the CDR3: TGCGCCAGCAGCTTGAGCCAGTCGAACACCGGGGAGCTGTTTTTT. Protein sequence: CASSLSQSNTGELFF.

The chain recombines TRBV12-3 or TRBV12-4 with TRBJ1-1, with TRBD1 as a possible D gene (5 bases). CDR3 length: 18 amino acids. Trimming stripped 4 bases from V and 4 bases from J, with 25 bases between. CDR3 protein: CASSSRYSPDKEGTEAFF. The CDR3 nucleotides are TGTGCCAGCAGTTCCCGATACTCACCGGACAAGGAGGGCACTGAAGCTTTCTTT.

This clonotype has more than one count but fewer than ten. The chain has TRBV4-3 and TRBJ1-4; D perhaps matches TRBD1 (6 bases). Trimming stripped 0 bases from V and 4 bases from J, with 9 bases between. Germline assignment: CDR1 LGHNA and CDR2 YSLEER. This CDR3 has 15 residues. CDR3 residues: CASSQDQGHNEKLFF. Written as DNA, the CDR3 is TGCGCCAGCAGCCAAGATCAGGGACATAATGAAAAACTGTTTTTT.

In regard to this clonotype: This sequence may be a read error, since a much larger clone differs from it by one base. This chain uses TRBV7-2 with TRBJ2-7; TRBD2 aligns across 9 bases. This CDR3 has 16 amino acids. V lost 5 bases, J lost 4 bases, and 12 bases stayed unmatched. CDR1 is SGHTA, CDR2 FQGNSA, per germline. The CDR3, as DNA: TGTGCCAGCAGCCCACCCGGGACTAGCAGGACTTACGAGCAGTACTTC. It is translated as CASSPPGTSRTYEQYF.

This rearrangement joins TRBV2 to TRBJ2-7, with D perhaps given as TRBD1 or TRBD2 (5 bases each). The ends were cut back, 1 base at V and 7 bases at J, with 14 bases in the middle. Germline-derived CDR1 and CDR2 are SNHLY and FYNNEI. CDR3 size: 14 residues. CDR3 in DNA: TGTGCCAGCAGTGAAGGGTGGGGCCGGGGTGAGCAGTACTTC. This gives the protein CASSEGWGRGEQYF.

CDR3 nucleotides: TGTGCCAGCAGCTTGTGGGACAAAACCCAGTACTTC. This gives the protein CASSLWDKTQYF. The chain couples TRBV5-4 to TRBJ2-5; tentative D call: TRBD1 (6 bases). Germline CDR1 reads SGHNT; CDR2 reads YYREEE (reference sequence). V gave up 1 base and J gave up 8 bases, with 9 bases separating them. The CDR3 sequence is 12 residues long.

This clonotype was recorded at least ten times. V usage is TRBV7-2 and J usage is TRBJ1-3, with no clear D. Per germline, CDR1 SGHTA and CDR2 FQGNSA. Deletions cut 0 bases from V and 0 bases from J, with 18 bases between. The CDR3 has 19 amino acids. CDR3 DNA sequence: TGTGCCAGCAGCTTAGCGATGGCGCAGCTCATTCCCTCTGGAAACACCATATATTTT. Translation gives CASSLAMAQLIPSGNTIYF.

This clonotype was seen more than once but under ten times. This chain joins TRBV7-6 and TRBJ2-7; the D gene could be TRBD1 or TRBD2 (6 bases each). Trimming pared 5 bases from V and 7 bases from J, leaving 21 bases between. This CDR3 spans 15 amino acids. Per germline, CDR1 SGHVS and CDR2 FNYEAQ. The DNA of the CDR3 is TGTGCCAGCAGCCCTACGCAGGGGACTCATGGTGAGCAGTACTTC. Protein product: CASSPTQGTHGEQYF. Full variable domain (missing parts from reference TRBV7-6 and TRBJ2-7): GAGVSQSPRYKVTKRGQDVALRCDPISGHVSLYWYRQALGQGPEFLTYFNYEAQQDKSGLPNDRFSAERPEGSISTLTIQRTEQRDSAMYRCASSPTQGTHGEQYFGPGTRLTVT.

The chain has TRBV12-3 or TRBV12-4 and TRBJ1-1; no reliable D call. The CDR3 runs to 14 residues. V was clipped by 7 bases and J by 6 bases, with 18 bases between them. The CDR3 DNA reads as TGTGCCAGCACCTCCGCCCGGTTCGACTCTGAAGCTTTCTTT. Translated, it gives CASTSARFDSEAFF.

This chain joins TRBV7-8 and TRBJ1-6, with D tentatively TRBD1 (5 bases). CDR1 and CDR2 from the germline V gene are SGHVS and FQNEAQ. This CDR3 comprises 13 residues. V lost 2 bases to trimming and J lost 12 bases, with 11 bases between them. The CDR3 protein is CASSLPGGGPLHF. The DNA of the CDR3 is TGTGCCAGCAGCTTACCCGGGGGGGGACCCCTCCACTTT.

Only a few counts were recorded for this clonotype. This chain joins TRBV7-8 and TRBJ2-6; D is tentatively TRBD1 or TRBD2 (6 bases each). Germline V gene lookup returns CDR1 SGHVS and CDR2 FQNEAQ. V was pared by 5 bases and J by 2 bases, with 16 bases between. The CDR3 is 17 residues long. CDR3 protein: CASSRWGRGAGANVLTF. The CDR3, as DNA: TGTGCCAGCAGCCGCTGGGGGCGGGGTGCTGGGGCCAACGTCCTGACTTTC.

The V call is TRBV14, the J call TRBJ1-1; no clear D gene. Trimming left V 3 bases short and J 6 bases short, with 20 bases between. Germline V gene sequence: CDR1 SGHDN, CDR2 FVKESK. The CDR3 totals 16 residues. CDR3 protein: CASSQALRTAVPEAFF. The CDR3 nucleotides are TGTGCCAGCAGCCAGGCGCTACGAACAGCGGTCCCTGAAGCTTTCTTT.

This clonotype turned up a few times. The rearrangement uses TRBV7-2 and TRBJ2-1, with D possibly being TRBD1 or TRBD2 (6 bases each). The CDR3 loop spans 15 amino acids. Trimming stripped 7 bases from V and 6 bases from J, with 19 bases between. Germline V gene data show CDR1 as SGHTA and CDR2 as FQGNSA. This CDR3 is CASIPGSRGPNEQFF. The DNA for the CDR3 is TGTGCCAGCATCCCCGGTTCCCGGGGGCCCAATGAGCAGTTCTTC.

This clonotype was observed at least ten times. The chain has TRBV7-2 and TRBJ2-3; 7 bases align to TRBD2. In germline, CDR1 is SGHTA, CDR2 FQGNSA. The CDR3 contains 15 residues. The trim removed 2 bases at V and 8 bases at J, leaving 10 bases unmatched. DNA of the CDR3: TGTGCCAGCAGCTTACTTCGGACTAGGCACGGTACGCAGTATTTT. Protein product: CASSLLRTRHGTQYF.

In its sample, this clonotype was seen once. CDR3 loop: CASSPPGQPFSGANVLTF. The CDR3, as DNA: TGTGCCAGCAGCCCCCCGGGACAGCCGTTCTCTGGGGCCAACGTCCTGACTTTC. The chain recombines TRBV5-4 with TRBJ2-6; 7 bases agree with TRBD1. CDR1 is SGHNT and CDR2 is YYREEE in the germline V gene (reference sequence). The CDR3 extends over 18 amino acids. Trimming at V came to 4 bases and at J to 0 bases, leaving 10 bases not matched to a gene.

This clonotype turned up a few times. The J gene is TRBJ2-5, the V gene TRBV28; D uncertain. The CDR3 runs 14 residues. Germline V CDR1 and CDR2: MDHEN, SYDVKM. Trimming left V 3 bases short and J 3 bases short, with 11 bases between. The CDR3 DNA is TGTGCCAGCAGTTTGCGGAACAGAGAAGAGACCCAGTACTTC. This translates into CASSLRNREETQYF. Complete variable domain (other parts from reference TRBV28 and TRBJ2-5): DVKVTQSSRYLVKRTGEKVFLECVQDMDHENMFWYRQDPGLGLRLIYFSYDVKMKEKGDIPEGYSVSREKKERFSLILESASTNQTSMYLCASSLRNREETQYFGPGTRLLVL.

The V call is TRBV28, the J call TRBJ2-1, with 7 bases aligning to TRBD1. Germline CDR1 reads MDHEN; CDR2 reads SYDVKM. V was clipped by 3 bases and J by 0 bases; unmatched bases: 20. The CDR3 totals 21 residues. The CDR3 region has the DNA TGTGCCAGCAGTTTCGCAGGGGGTGCTCCGATCAGGTTAAGCTCCTACAATGAGCAGTTCTTC. Residues: CASSFAGGAPIRLSSYNEQFF.

This chain joins TRBV12-3 or TRBV12-4 and TRBJ2-7; 9 nucleotides line up with TRBD1. V lost 7 bases and J lost 3; bases outside the gene matches: 10. CDR3 length equals 15 residues. In DNA, the CDR3 is TGTGCCAGCAAGTCGAGGGGGACAGGGTTCTACGAGCAGTACTTC. Its translation: CASKSRGTGFYEQYF.

V usage is TRBV20-1 and J usage is TRBJ1-6; D gene unclear. CDR3 size: 13 residues. V lost 0 bases and J lost 5, with 5 bases in between. Germline V gene data show CDR1 as DFQATT and CDR2 as SNEGSKA (reference sequence). The CDR3 spells CSARDPDNSPLHF. The CDR3 DNA follows: TGCAGTGCTAGAGATCCAGATAATTCACCCCTCCACTTT.

This clonotype was observed many times. The chain is built from TRBV7-2 and TRBJ1-2, with 7 bases fitting TRBD1. V lost 3 bases, J lost 7 bases, and 5 bases stayed unmatched. The CDR3 is made up of 13 amino acids. Germline CDR1 is SGHTA and CDR2 is FQGNSA. CDR3 sequence reads: CASSFRGRSGYTF. Here the CDR3 DNA reads TGTGCCAGCAGCTTTAGGGGGCGAAGTGGCTACACCTTC.

J is TRBJ1-1 and V is TRBV7-4, with D maybe TRBD1 (5 bases). Germline values: CDR1 SGHVT, CDR2 SQSDAQ. V shed 5 bases and J shed 3 bases, with 13 bases lying between them. The CDR3 extends over 14 amino acids. The CDR3 nucleotides read TGTGCCAGCAGCCCCGGGGCACTGGACACTGAAGCTTTCTTT. As protein: CASSPGALDTEAFF.

This clonotype was seen only a few times. This sequence joins TRBV6-5 and TRBJ2-2; D unresolved. Between the trimmed V and J ends, which lost 0 bases and 0 bases, there was a span of 11 bases. The CDR3 spans 17 residues. Germline CDR1 MNHEY, CDR2 SVGAGI. CDR3 sequence reads: CASSYSSRVSNTGELFF. The DNA for the CDR3 is TGTGCCAGCAGTTACTCGTCCCGGGTCTCGAACACCGGGGAGCTGTTTTTT.

V gene TRBV6-2 or TRBV6-3 combines with J gene TRBJ2-7; 8 bases agree with TRBD2. Germline V lookup: CDR1 MNHEY, CDR2 SVGEGT. The CDR3 length is 16 residues. V lost 5 bases and J lost 1; bases outside the gene matches: 10. The CDR3 DNA reads TGTGCCAGCAGTACGGGACTAGTGACGAGATCCTACGAGCAGTACTTC. It yields the protein CASSTGLVTRSYEQYF.

This chain connects TRBV6-1 to TRBJ2-6; D may be TRBD2 (5 bases). V shed 5 bases and J shed 0 bases, with 8 bases lying between them. CDR1 MNHNS and CDR2 SASEGT come from the germline V gene. The CDR3 extends over 15 amino acids. The CDR3 sequence is CASSWTSSGANVLTF. The CDR3 bases are TGTGCCAGCAGTTGGACTTCCTCTGGGGCCAACGTCCTGACTTTC.

This clonotype appeared a few times. The rearrangement links TRBV4-3 to TRBJ2-3, with 12 bases aligning to TRBD2. V was clipped by 1 base and J by 4 bases; unmatched bases: 3. Germline CDR1 reads LGHNA; CDR2 reads YSLEER. The CDR3 extends over 16 amino acids. In DNA, the CDR3 is TGCGCCAGCAGCCAAGGGACTAGCGGGATAGCAGATACGCAGTATTTT. Protein sequence: CASSQGTSGIADTQYF.

V gene TRBV11-2 combines with J gene TRBJ2-5, with 7 nucleotides matching TRBD1. V lost 3 bases to trimming and J lost 4 bases; unmatched junction nucleotides: 11. Germline V lookup: CDR1 SGHAT, CDR2 FQNNGV. The CDR3 totals 16 residues. CDR3 in DNA: TGTGCCAGCAGCTTTGGGGCAGGGGGTGGACGAGAGACCCAGTACTTC. It is translated as CASSFGAGGGRETQYF.